This T cell receptor beta chain is from a study of shared clonotypes between healthy human individuals. The wider study: There were three CD4 naive, three CD4 memory, two CD8 naive and one CD8 memory plates per donor. Study-level findings and limits: Naive subsets usually exceeded memory subsets in estimated richness.

This CDR3 has 14 residues. V was pared by 4 bases and J by 7 bases, with 16 bases between. Germline V CDR1 and CDR2: SQVTM, ANQGSEA. The table came from immunoSEQ multiplex PCR; TCRdb's copy has only in-frame clones and leaves some out. This sample has about 710,000 clones; 55% to 80% occur once, and the top ten carry approximately 2%. Note on this clone: Antigen specificity is unknown.

The TCR was taken from a woman younger than 45 in good health. Input material: memory CD4+ T cells sorted from blood. Subset described: CD45RA-negative fraction. The chain joins TRBV29-1 to TRBJ1-4; D possibly corresponds to TRBD1 (6 bases). As DNA, the CDR3 is TGCAGCGTTGCGCTCCTACAGGGTAGTGAAAAACTGTTTTTT. This codes for CSVALLQGSEKLFF. The full variable domain, its missing parts supplied by reference TRBV29-1 and TRBJ1-4, is SAVISQKPSRDICQRGTSLTIQCQVDSQVTMMFWYRQQPGQSLTLIATANQGSEATYESGFVIDKFPISRPNLTFSTLTVSNMSPEDSSIYLCSVALLQGSEKLFFGSGTQLSVL.